The 5 T cell receptor beta chains below were found in one sample sequenced in a study of blood T cell repertoires in COVID-19. The table came from immunoSEQ multiplex PCR; TCRdb's copy has only in-frame clones and leaves some out. The sample includes some 290,000 clones, roughly 87% of them seen just once. Sample: peripheral blood. The source is a woman aged 45-59 years who had recovered from COVID-19.

The chain couples TRBV7-8 to TRBJ2-5, with 10 bases identical to TRBD1. CDR1 SGHVS and CDR2 FQNEAQ come from the germline V gene. The CDR3 spans 15 residues. Trimming cost V 2 bases and J 6 bases; bases outside gene matches: 6. The CDR3 DNA sequence: TGTGCCAGCAGCTTATGGGACAGGGGCGGGAAGACCCAGTACTTC. This translates into CASSLWDRGGKTQYF.

This clone was observed once. The chain uses TRBV2 and TRBJ1-1; D is undetermined. The germline gives CDR1 SNHLY, CDR2 FYNNEI. Trimming pared 4 bases from V and 3 bases from J, leaving 6 bases between. The CDR3 has 12 amino acids. The CDR3 loop is CASSVGDTEAFF. The CDR3 region has the DNA TGTGCCAGCAGTGTGGGAGACACTGAAGCTTTCTTT.

V is TRBV6-6 and J is TRBJ2-7; D ambiguous. Trimming took 7 bases from V and 0 from J, leaving 16 bases between them. There are 15 residues in the CDR3. Germline V gene data show CDR1 as MNHNY and CDR2 as SVGAGI (reference sequence). The CDR3 here is CASTQNPWSSYEQYF. The CDR3 DNA follows: TGTGCCAGCACCCAAAATCCCTGGAGCTCCTACGAGCAGTACTTC.

The chain has TRBV28 and TRBJ1-1; 9 bases are shared with TRBD1. Germline V lookup: CDR1 MDHEN, CDR2 SYDVKM. V was pared by 6 bases and J by 0 bases, with 17 bases of the junction left unmatched. This CDR3 contains 19 residues. CDR3 sequence (DNA): TGTGCCAGCAGCCCTCTGGGGGGACAGGGCATAGGAATGAACACTGAAGCTTTCTTT. Translated, it gives CASSPLGGQGIGMNTEAFF.

This clone was counted only a few times. The rearrangement uses TRBV5-1 and TRBJ2-2, with TRBD2 matching 7 bases. This CDR3 comprises 16 residues. V was pared by 4 bases and J by 3 bases, with 9 bases of the junction left unmatched. Germline values: CDR1 SGHRS, CDR2 YFSETQ. CDR3 residues: CASSPGGGFDTGELFF. CDR3 nucleotide sequence: TGCGCCAGCAGCCCGGGAGGCGGGTTCGACACCGGGGAGCTGTTTTTT.